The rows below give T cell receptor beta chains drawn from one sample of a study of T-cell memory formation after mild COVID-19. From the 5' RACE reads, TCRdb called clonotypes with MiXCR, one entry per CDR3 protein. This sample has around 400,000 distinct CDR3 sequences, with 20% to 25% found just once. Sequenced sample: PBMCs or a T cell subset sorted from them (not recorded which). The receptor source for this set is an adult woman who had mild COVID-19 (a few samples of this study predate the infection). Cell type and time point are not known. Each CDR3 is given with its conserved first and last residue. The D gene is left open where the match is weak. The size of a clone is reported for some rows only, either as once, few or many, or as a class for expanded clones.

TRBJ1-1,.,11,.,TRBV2,CASSEEAWAFF,TGTGCCAGCAGTGAGGAGGCGTGGGCTTTCTTT
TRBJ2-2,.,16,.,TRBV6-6,CASSHGPATNTGELFF,TGTGCCAGCAGCCACGGGCCCGCCACGAACACCGGGGAGCTGTTTTTT
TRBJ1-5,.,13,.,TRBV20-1,CSASGQPYQPQHF,TGCAGTGCTAGCGGACAGCCCTATCAGCCCCAGCATTTT
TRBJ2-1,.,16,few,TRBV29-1,CSVVYVSLGSYNEQFF,TGCAGCGTTGTTTATGTGAGTCTCGGCTCCTACAATGAGCAGTTCTTC
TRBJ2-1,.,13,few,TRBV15,CATSRTSYNEQFF,TGTGCCACCAGTCGGACGTCGTACAATGAGCAGTTCTTC
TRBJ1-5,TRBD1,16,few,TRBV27,CASSPRQGSSNQPQHF,TGTGCCAGCAGTCCCAGACAGGGGAGTAGCAATCAGCCCCAGCATTTT
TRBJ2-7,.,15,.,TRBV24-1,CATSDYSPRGYEQYF,TGTGCCACCAGTGATTATTCCCCCAGAGGGTACGAGCAGTACTTC
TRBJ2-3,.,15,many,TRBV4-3,CASSQDGQGTDTQYF,TGCGCCAGCAGCCAAGATGGCCAGGGCACAGATACGCAGTATTTT
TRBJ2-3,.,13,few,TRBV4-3,CASSQSAGDTQYF,TGCGCCAGCAGCCAGTCGGCGGGAGATACGCAGTATTTT
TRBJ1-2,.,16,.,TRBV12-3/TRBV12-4,CASSSHRYDRNYGYTF,TGTGCCAGCAGTTCCCATCGCTATGACAGAAACTATGGCTACACCTTC
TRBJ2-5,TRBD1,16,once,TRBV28,CASSTPTKTGKETQYF,TGTGCCAGCAGCACCCCCACTAAGACAGGGAAAGAGACCCAGTACTTC
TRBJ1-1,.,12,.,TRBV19,CASSIPNTEAFF,TGTGCCAGTAGTATACCGAACACTGAAGCTTTCTTT
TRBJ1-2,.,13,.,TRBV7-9,CASSLQRDYGYTF,TGTGCCAGCAGTTTACAGCGAGACTATGGCTACACCTTC
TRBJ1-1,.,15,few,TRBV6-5,CASSYWFAGNTEAFF,TGTGCCAGCAGTTACTGGTTTGCAGGGAACACTGAAGCTTTCTTT
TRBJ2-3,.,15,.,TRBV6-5,CASSLVMTGGYTQYF,TGTGCCAGCAGTTTGGTAATGACTGGGGGATATACGCAGTATTTT
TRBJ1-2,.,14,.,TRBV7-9,CASSLVEGPYGYTF,TGTGCCAGCAGCTTAGTTGAGGGGCCCTATGGCTACACCTTC
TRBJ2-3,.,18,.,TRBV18,CASSHLSSVLGPTDTQYF,TGTGCCAGCTCACATCTTAGTTCGGTTCTGGGGCCCACAGATACGCAGTATTTT
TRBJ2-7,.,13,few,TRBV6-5,CASSWESRGEQYF,TGTGCCAGCAGTTGGGAGTCAAGGGGGGAGCAGTACTTC
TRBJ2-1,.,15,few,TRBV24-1,CATSDLGMGLDEQFF,TGTGCCACCAGTGATCTTGGCATGGGGCTGGATGAGCAGTTCTTC
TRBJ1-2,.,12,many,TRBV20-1,CSAPTGTDGYTF,TGCAGTGCCCCAACAGGGACTGATGGCTACACCTTC
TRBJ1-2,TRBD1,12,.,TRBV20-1,CSARRQGGGYTF,TGCAGTGCTAGGCGGCAGGGGGGTGGCTACACCTTC
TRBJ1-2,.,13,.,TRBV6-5,CASSYSDGYGYTF,TGTGCCAGCAGTTACTCGGACGGATATGGCTACACCTTC
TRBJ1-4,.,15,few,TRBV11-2,CASSLPSLGGGKLFF,TGTGCCAGCAGCTTACCCTCCCTGGGCGGGGGAAAACTGTTTTTT
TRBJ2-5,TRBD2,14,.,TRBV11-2,CASSLTSGVETQYF,TGTGCCAGCAGCCTCACTAGCGGGGTAGAGACCCAGTACTTC
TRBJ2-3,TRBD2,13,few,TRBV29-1,CSVERTSVDTQYF,TGCAGCGTAGAACGGACTAGCGTAGATACGCAGTATTTT
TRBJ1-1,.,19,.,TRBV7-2,CASSFPRNGPARDGTEAFF,TGTGCCAGCAGCTTCCCGAGAAACGGTCCCGCTAGAGATGGGACTGAAGCTTTCTTT
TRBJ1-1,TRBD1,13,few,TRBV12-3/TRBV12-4,CASSFKGAGEAFF,TGTGCCAGCAGTTTCAAGGGGGCTGGTGAAGCTTTCTTT
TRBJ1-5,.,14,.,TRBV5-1,CASSLSQGGQPQHF,TGCGCCAGCAGCTTGTCACAGGGAGGGCAGCCCCAGCATTTT
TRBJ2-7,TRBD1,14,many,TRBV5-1,CASSLGQGAYEQYF,TGTGCCAGCAGCTTGGGACAGGGGGCCTACGAGCAGTACTTC